These 27 T cell receptor beta chains were all obtained from the same sample, sequenced in a study of blood T cell repertoires in COVID-19. Some clones are missing from TCRdb's copy, which holds only in-frame ones; the method was immunoSEQ multiplex PCR. This sample yields roughly 70,000 clones, of which over 75% are seen a single time; about 2.9% belongs to the top ten. The sample consisted of peripheral blood. These TCRs come from a man between 65 and 85 years old with active or convalescent COVID-19.

This clone was picked up a small number of times. The V and J genes are TRBV7-9 and TRBJ2-5, with 11 positions matching TRBD2. CDR3 length equals 15 residues. The J segment lost 4 bases and the V segment lost 5 bases, leaving 6 bases of the junction unmatched. Germline lookup yields CDR1 SEHNR and CDR2 FQNEAQ (reference sequence). CDR3 in amino acids: CASSPPGLAVETQYF. The CDR3 coding sequence is TGTGCCAGCAGCCCTCCGGGACTAGCGGTAGAGACCCAGTACTTC.

The chain combines TRBV2 with TRBJ2-2, with 10 bases that match TRBD1. V lost 7 bases and J lost 1; bases outside the gene matches: 9. From germline, CDR1 is SNHLY and CDR2 FYNNEI. This CDR3 contains 17 residues. Here the CDR3 reads CASTMFRDRGNTGELFF. CDR3 bases: TGTGCCAGCACCATGTTCCGGGACAGGGGGAACACCGGGGAGCTGTTTTTT. The variable domain in full, with the rest retrieved from reference TRBV2 and TRBJ2-2, is EPEVTQTPSHQVTQMGQEVILRCVPISNHLYFYWYRQILGQKVEFLVSFYNNEISEKSEIFDDQFSVERPDGSNFTLKIRSTKLEDSAMYFCASTMFRDRGNTGELFFGEGSRLTVL.

The chain links TRBV20-1 to TRBJ1-2, with D uncertain. The CDR3 loop spans 11 amino acids. V was shortened by 7 bases and J by 8 bases, with 14 bases between the two germline ends. Germline V gene lookup returns CDR1 DFQATT and CDR2 SNEGSKA (reference sequence). The CDR3 here is CSGTSGLGYTF. The CDR3, as DNA: TGCAGTGGCACAAGCGGTCTCGGCTACACCTTC.

The chain carries TRBV5-1 and TRBJ2-6, with D possibly being TRBD2 (6 bases). V was pared by 3 bases and J by 0 bases, with 16 bases between. Germline V lookup: CDR1 SGHRS, CDR2 YFSETQ. This CDR3 has 18 amino acids. The CDR3 DNA is TGCGCCAGCAGCTCCGGAGGGACGCTGAACTCTGGGGCCAACGTCCTGACTTTC. Translating gives CASSSGGTLNSGANVLTF.

The rearrangement joins TRBV7-8 to TRBJ2-3, with 11 bases matching TRBD1. The CDR3 spans 17 residues. Germline V gives CDR1 SGHVS, CDR2 FQNEAQ. V shed 5 bases, J shed 3 bases, and the junction held 10 bases outside the gene matches. CDR3 loop: CASSLTGTGGGTDTQYF. The CDR3 bases are TGTGCCAGCAGCCTGACCGGGACAGGGGGTGGTACAGATACGCAGTATTTT.

DNA for the CDR3: TGCAGCGCCCGTCGGGTCACCGGGGAGCTGTTTTTT. Its translation: CSARRVTGELFF. The rearrangement joins TRBV29-1 to TRBJ2-2; D gene uncertain. The ends were cut back, 7 bases at V and 4 bases at J, with 10 bases in the middle. The CDR3 totals 12 residues. Germline assignment: CDR1 SQVTM and CDR2 ANQGSEA.

V is TRBV2 and J is TRBJ1-3; a weak D match, TRBD1 (5 bases). V dropped 5 bases and J dropped 3 bases, with 11 bases sitting between them. Looked up from germline, CDR1 is SNHLY and CDR2 is FYNNEI. The CDR3 loop spans 14 amino acids. CDR3 DNA sequence: TGTGCCAGCAGTCAGGGTTTAGTTGGAAACACCATATATTTT. It yields the protein CASSQGLVGNTIYF.

This chain connects TRBV5-1 to TRBJ2-7, with 9 positions matching TRBD2. CDR1 is SGHRS and CDR2 is YFSETQ in the germline V gene. The CDR3 is 15 amino acids. Trimming took 4 bases from V and 4 from J; bases not matched to a gene: 9. The CDR3, as DNA: TGCGCCAGCAGCGATACCGGGACTAGCTCTTACGAGCAGTACTTC. It encodes CASSDTGTSSYEQYF.

This clone occurred a few times. An end of the junction differs from the germline gene, which may be a read error. V usage is TRBV2 and J usage is TRBJ2-1; 7 nucleotides match TRBD2. CDR3 size: 11 residues. Germline loops: CDR1 SNHLY, CDR2 FYNNEI. The CDR3 sequence is CVSRTASGQFF. CDR3 nucleotide sequence: TGTGTCAGCAGGACCGCTAGCGGACAGTTCTTC.

The chain recombines TRBV3-1 (or the pseudogene TRBV3-2) with TRBJ2-7; D unclear. The germline V gene encodes CDR1 LGHDT and CDR2 YNNKEL (reference sequence). The V and J ends lost 1 base and 4 bases respectively, with 5 bases between them. This CDR3 comprises 12 residues. The CDR3 nucleotides are TGTGCCAGCAGCCAAGCAGATTACGAGCAGTACTTC. This gives the protein CASSQADYEQYF.

This sequence joins TRBV6-5 and TRBJ2-5; 7 nucleotides agree with TRBD1. CDR1 is MNHEY and CDR2 is SVGAGI in the germline V gene. The length of the CDR3 is 12 residues. V shed 6 bases and J 12 bases; nucleotides not matched to a gene: 10. CDR3 loop: CASSQTRGQEYF. The CDR3 nucleotides are TGTGCCAGCAGCCAAACAAGGGGGCAAGAGTACTTC.

The rearrangement links TRBV21-1 to TRBJ2-5; TRBD1, the table's D call, was not compared with the DNA. TRBV21-1 corresponds to a pseudogene. There are 17 residues in the CDR3. The CDR3 spells CASGPIRDRGPQETQYF. CDR3 sequence (DNA): TGTGCCAGCGGTCCGATCCGGGACAGGGGCCCCCAAGAGACCCAGTACTTC.

The chain has TRBV29-1 and TRBJ2-5; 8 bases line up with TRBD2. The CDR3 is 18 amino acids. The trim removed 6 bases at V and 0 bases at J, leaving 18 bases unmatched. Germline CDR1 is SQVTM and CDR2 is ANQGSEA. CDR3 protein: CSVKGVAGPRGNQETQYF. In nucleotides, the CDR3 is TGCAGCGTCAAGGGGGTAGCGGGACCGCGGGGAAACCAAGAGACCCAGTACTTC.

In this sample, this clone turned up once. The chain uses TRBV9 and TRBJ2-3, with 8 nucleotides matching TRBD2. The CDR3 consists of 14 residues. Germline lookup yields CDR1 SGDLS and CDR2 YYNGEE. With 5 bases clipped from V and 2 bases from J, the junction kept 4 bases outside the gene matches. Here the CDR3 reads CASRPGGNTDTQYF. The CDR3 DNA sequence: TGTGCCAGCAGACCGGGGGGGAACACAGATACGCAGTATTTT.

V usage is TRBV7-2 and J usage is TRBJ1-3; tentatively, D is TRBD1 (5 bases). V was cut by 1 base and J by 4 bases, with 11 bases left in between. CDR1 and CDR2 (germline): SGHTA, FQGNSA. The CDR3 runs 15 residues. In nucleotides, the CDR3 is TGTGCCAGCAGCTTAGGCAGGGTTATCGGAAACACCATATATTTT. It encodes CASSLGRVIGNTIYF. The whole variable domain, remainder taken from reference TRBV7-2 and TRBJ1-3, is GAGVSQSPSNKVTEKGKDVELRCDPISGHTALYWYRQSLGQGLEFLIYFQGNSAPDKSGLPSDRFSAERTGGSVSTLTIQRTQQEDSAVYLCASSLGRVIGNTIYFGEGSWLTVV.

The chain is built from TRBV7-6 and TRBJ2-5, with 7 nucleotides matching TRBD1. In germline, CDR1 is SGHVS, CDR2 FNYEAQ. The length of the CDR3 is 15 residues. The V and J ends lost 4 bases and 6 bases, in that order; junction bases with no gene match: 11. CDR3 bases: TGTGCCAGCAGCTCGACGCCGGGACAGAGCAAGACCCAGTACTTC. Its translation is CASSSTPGQSKTQYF.

The J gene is TRBJ2-3, the V gene TRBV19; 7 nucleotides match TRBD2. The CDR3 sequence is 16 residues long. From germline, CDR1 is LNHDA and CDR2 SQIVND (reference sequence). The ends lost 6 bases at V and 0 bases at J; junction bases unmatched: 9. CDR3 amino acids: CASSLGASGSTDTQYF. DNA for the CDR3: TGTGCCAGTAGCCTTGGGGCTAGCGGTAGCACAGATACGCAGTATTTT.

The CDR3 coding sequence is TGTGCCAGCAGTTTGCGGGGGCTGGGGGAGCAGTACTTC. Translation: CASSLRGLGEQYF. The chain uses TRBV27 and TRBJ2-7; possible D gene TRBD2, 7 bases. Germline CDR1 MNHEY, CDR2 SMNVEV (reference sequence). The CDR3 has 13 amino acids. Trimming left V 3 bases short and J 7 bases short, with 13 bases between.

The chain combines TRBV28 with TRBJ1-4, with a tentative D call TRBD1 (5 bases). The CDR3 runs 15 residues. Germline CDR1 is MDHEN and CDR2 is SYDVKM. The V gene lost 7 bases and the J gene lost 3 bases, with 15 bases spanning the gap. The CDR3 protein is CASTNWGEANEKLFF. The CDR3 DNA follows: TGTGCCAGCACCAACTGGGGGGAGGCTAATGAAAAACTGTTTTTT.

J is TRBJ2-1 and V is TRBV28; 8 bases are shared with TRBD2. The CDR3 runs to 14 residues. CDR1 MDHEN and CDR2 SYDVKM come from the germline V gene. With 2 bases clipped from V and 7 bases from J, the junction kept 4 bases outside the gene matches. The CDR3 loop reads CASSLSGSSNEQFF. The CDR3 region has the DNA TGTGCCAGCAGTTTAAGCGGGAGTAGTAATGAGCAGTTCTTC.

V usage is TRBV25-1 and J usage is TRBJ2-2; 8 bases are a match to TRBD1. CDR1 and CDR2 from the germline V gene are MGHDK and SYGVNS. This CDR3 is 16 amino acids long. V lost 3 bases and J lost 6; bases outside the gene matches: 9. The CDR3 region is CASSDRTGSLAGELFF. DNA for the CDR3: TGTGCCAGCAGTGATAGGACAGGGAGTTTGGCCGGGGAGCTGTTTTTT.

For the CDR3, the DNA is TGCGCCAGCAGCGCAGGGGATACGCAGTATTTT. Translation: CASSAGDTQYF. The V gene is TRBV5-1, the J gene TRBJ2-3; D is possibly TRBD1 (5 bases). CDR3 length: 11 amino acids. Trimming left V 4 bases short and J 6 bases short, with 6 bases between. Germline V gene sequence: CDR1 SGHRS, CDR2 YFSETQ.

The J gene is TRBJ2-5, the V gene TRBV20-1; tentatively, D is TRBD2 (5 bases). V was clipped by 6 bases and J by 4 bases, with 9 bases between them. Germline lookup yields CDR1 DFQATT and CDR2 SNEGSKA (reference sequence). The CDR3 spans 11 residues. The DNA of the CDR3 is TGCAGTGCGATGGAGGCAGAGACCCAGTACTTC. Amino acid sequence: CSAMEAETQYF.

The chain employs TRBV12-3 or TRBV12-4 and TRBJ2-1; 11 bases fit TRBD1. Losses at the gene ends were 6 bases for V and 15 bases for J; bases not matched to a gene: 4. The CDR3 is 11 residues long. The DNA for the CDR3 is TGTGCCAGCAGACGGACAGGGGGCATGTTCTTC. It yields the protein CASRRTGGMFF.

This clone occurred a few times. This rearrangement joins TRBV6-6 to TRBJ2-5; 8 bases align to TRBD2. The junction had 8 bases not matched to a gene; V was cut back by 6 bases and J by 5 bases. Germline lookup yields CDR1 MNHNY and CDR2 SVGAGI (reference sequence). The CDR3 covers 14 residues. The CDR3 DNA sequence: TGTGCCAGCAGGTCGGGACTAGGGGGGGAGACCCAGTACTTC. Its protein is CASRSGLGGETQYF.

The rearrangement links TRBV4-1 to TRBJ2-3; 13 bases fit TRBD2. The V and J ends lost 3 bases and 2 bases, in that order; junction bases with no gene match: 8. Germline V gives CDR1 MGHRA, CDR2 YSYEKL. The CDR3 runs 18 residues. Here the CDR3 DNA reads TGCGCCAGCAGCCAGGGACTAGCGGGAAGGGCTTACACAGATACGCAGTATTTT. It yields the protein CASSQGLAGRAYTDTQYF.

The chain couples TRBV2 to TRBJ2-7; possibly TRBD2 for D (5 bases). The CDR3 extends over 14 amino acids. V was shortened by 4 bases and J by 0 bases, with 10 bases between the two germline ends. Germline CDR1 reads SNHLY; CDR2 reads FYNNEI. The CDR3 coding sequence is TGTGCCAGCAGTGTAAGGCGGGCCTCCTACGAGCAGTACTTC. This gives the protein CASSVRRASYEQYF.